This is a list of T cell receptor beta chains from one sample in a study of shared clonotypes between healthy human individuals. TCRdb's copy holds only in-frame clones and misses some; the assay was immunoSEQ multiplex PCR. Seen here are about 2 million clones, approximately 95% observed once, and the top ten hold 0.1% to 0.15%. The specimen was naive CD4+ T cells sorted from blood. The receptors come from a man aged 18-30 years in good health. The CDR3 runs from the conserved cysteine through the conserved F or W. D genes are given only for firm matches. Only some rows state a clone size, as once, few, many or a class for expanded clones.

V	D	J	size	CDR3	DNA
TRBV5-1	-	TRBJ2-3	-	CASSSTRVTDTQYF	TGCGCCAGCAGCTCTACGAGAGTCACAGATACGCAGTATTTT
TRBV9	TRBD2	TRBJ2-3	few	CASSPGIISGGTDTQYF	TGTGCCAGCAGTCCCGGTATTATTAGCGGGGGCACAGATACGCAGTATTTT
TRBV5-1	TRBD1	TRBJ1-1	-	CASSSLGQRVNTEAFF	TGCGCCAGCAGCTCGCTGGGACAGCGGGTGAACACTGAAGCTTTCTTT
TRBV7-8	TRBD1	TRBJ1-1	-	CASSLEQGAEAFF	TGTGCCAGCAGCTTAGAACAGGGGGCTGAAGCTTTCTTT
TRBV7-2	-	TRBJ2-7	-	CASSLGGLGFIEQYF	TGTGCCAGCAGCTTAGGGGGCCTCGGTTTTATCGAGCAGTACTTC
TRBV7-2	-	TRBJ1-1	-	CASSLTSGVRTEAFF	TGTGCCAGCAGTTTAACCTCAGGGGTGCGAACTGAAGCTTTCTTT
TRBV4-3	TRBD1	TRBJ1-2	-	CASSQDSTGGAYGYTF	TGCGCCAGCAGCCAAGATAGCACAGGGGGCGCCTATGGCTACACCTTC
TRBV2	TRBD1	TRBJ2-2	once	CASSFETGGTGELFF	TGTGCCAGCAGTTTCGAGACAGGGGGCACCGGGGAGCTGTTTTTT
TRBV30	TRBD1	TRBJ1-5	-	CAWRTGGKRNQPQHF	TGTGCCTGGAGGACAGGGGGAAAGCGCAATCAGCCCCAGCATTTT
TRBV5-4	TRBD2	TRBJ2-1	-	CASTPSGGVSYNEQFF	TGTGCCAGCACCCCTAGCGGGGGGGTCTCCTACAATGAGCAGTTCTTC
TRBV9	-	TRBJ2-5	-	CASSAGGTVTQETQYF	TGTGCCAGCAGCGCTGGGGGGACTGTAACACAAGAGACCCAGTACTTC
TRBV5-1	-	TRBJ2-7	-	CASSLAGASYEQYF	TGCGCCAGCAGCTTGGCAGGGGCCTCCTACGAGCAGTACTTC
TRBV18	TRBD1	TRBJ1-5	-	CASSRQGNQPQHF	TGTGCCAGCTCAAGACAGGGGAATCAGCCCCAGCATTTT
TRBV18	TRBD2	TRBJ2-3	-	CASSPTSGGRGTDTQYF	TGTGCCAGCTCACCCACTAGCGGGGGCCGTGGCACAGATACGCAGTATTTT
TRBV10-3	TRBD2	TRBJ2-3	-	CAISGTSDSTDTQYF	TGTGCCATCAGTGGGACTAGCGATAGCACAGATACGCAGTATTTT
TRBV6-5	-	TRBJ2-7	-	CASSYRGGSYEQYF	TGTGCCAGCAGTTACCGTGGTGGCAGCTACGAGCAGTACTTC
TRBV6-5	-	TRBJ2-7	-	CASSYSGTVNYEQYF	TGTGCCAGCAGTTACTCGGGGACGGTAAATTACGAGCAGTACTTC